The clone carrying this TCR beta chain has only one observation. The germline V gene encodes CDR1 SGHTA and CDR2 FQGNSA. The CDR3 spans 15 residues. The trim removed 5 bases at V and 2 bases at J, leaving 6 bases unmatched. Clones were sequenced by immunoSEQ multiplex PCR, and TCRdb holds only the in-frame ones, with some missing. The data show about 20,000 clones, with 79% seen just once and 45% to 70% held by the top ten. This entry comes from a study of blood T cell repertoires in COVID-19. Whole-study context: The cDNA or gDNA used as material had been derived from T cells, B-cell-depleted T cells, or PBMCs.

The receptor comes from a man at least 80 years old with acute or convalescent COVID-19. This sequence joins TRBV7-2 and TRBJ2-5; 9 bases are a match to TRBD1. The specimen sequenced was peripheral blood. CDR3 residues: CASSPGQGRQETQYF. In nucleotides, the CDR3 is TGTGCCAGCAGCCCCGGACAGGGGAGGCAAGAGACCCAGTACTTC.